What follows are 20 T cell receptor beta chains derived from one specimen sequenced in a study of human T cells and chemical hapten exposure. Individual cDNA molecules (in the library) carried attached unique molecular identifiers. TCRdb re-called the reads with MiXCR, one entry per CDR3 protein. The sample includes approximately 2,200 distinct CDR3 sequences, 55% of them seen just once. Treatment defined: therapeutic diphenylcyclopropenone sensitization with weekly scalp DPC. Specimen: whole blood, collected before DPC sensitization or 2, 6, or about 24 weeks after (not recorded which). These TCRs come from an adult with alopecia areata. Some clones in this sample may be carry-over from other donors' samples. This table probably holds off-target reads from a library built for another chain.

This chain links TRBV29-1 with TRBJ2-3; D ambiguous. Germline CDR1 SQVTM, CDR2 ANQGSEA. V was cut by 5 bases and J by 2 bases, with 8 bases left in between. The CDR3 spans 12 residues. The CDR3 DNA reads TGCAGCGTTTTTAGTGTCACAGATACGCAGTATTTT. Its translation is CSVFSVTDTQYF.

V is TRBV7-3 and J is TRBJ1-1, with D perhaps matching TRBD1 (5 bases). Trimming took 6 bases from V and 3 from J, leaving 11 bases between them. CDR3 length: 13 residues. Germline V gene lookup returns CDR1 SGHTA and CDR2 FQGTGA. CDR3 DNA sequence: TGTGCCAGCAGTCGGGTCAGGGACACTGAAGCTTTCTTT. Its protein product is CASSRVRDTEAFF.

Remarks on this clonotype: An end of the junction differs from the germline gene, which may be a read error. The chain links TRBV6-1 to TRBJ2-7; D uncertain. Germline V gene lookup returns CDR1 MNHNS and CDR2 SASEGT. CDR3 length: 16 residues. CDR3 sequence: CASSEGATLVFYEQYF. The CDR3 DNA follows: TGTGCCAGTAGTGAAGGTGCCACCTTAGTCTTCTACGAGCAGTACTTC.

CDR3: CSVEIAGGTDTQYF. The CDR3, as DNA: TGCAGCGTTGAAATTGCGGGAGGCACAGATACGCAGTATTTT. This chain connects TRBV29-1 to TRBJ2-3, with 7 bases lining up with TRBD2. The germline V gene has CDR1 SQVTM and CDR2 ANQGSEA. Trimming at V came to 2 bases and at J to 1 base, leaving 3 bases not matched to a gene. The CDR3 is made up of 14 amino acids.

This sequence joins TRBV7-3 and TRBJ2-5; D is unresolved. Per the germline V gene, CDR1 is SGHTA and CDR2 is FQGTGA. The CDR3 sequence is 15 residues long. Trimming stripped 1 base from V and 5 bases from J, with 14 bases between. CDR3 nucleotide sequence: TGTGCCAGCAGCTTAATTGCAGGAGCCTGGGAGACCCAGTACTTC. This gives the protein CASSLIAGAWETQYF.

This clonotype was counted a few times. V usage is TRBV29-1 and J usage is TRBJ1-2, with TRBD1 matching 9 bases. This CDR3 comprises 13 residues. Germline V gene data show CDR1 as SQVTM and CDR2 as ANQGSEA. Losses at the gene ends were 6 bases for V and 8 bases for J; bases not matched to a gene: 10. The CDR3 nucleotides read TGCAGCGTGGGCAATAACAGGGGGCACGGCTACACCTTC. Translating it yields CSVGNNRGHGYTF.

The chain recombines TRBV2 with TRBJ2-5, with 9 positions matching TRBD2. In germline, CDR1 is SNHLY, CDR2 FYNNEI. Germline trimming cut 5 bases from V and 5 bases from J; bases unmatched to any gene: 12. This CDR3 is 16 amino acids long. CDR3 sequence (DNA): TGTGCCAGCAGTCCCATCCCCGGGACTAGCAGCGAGACCCAGTACTTC. Protein product: CASSPIPGTSSETQYF.

V usage is TRBV5-1 and J usage is TRBJ2-1; 8 bases are a match to TRBD2. V shed 4 bases, J shed 0 bases, and the junction held 6 bases outside the gene matches. The germline V gene encodes CDR1 SGHRS and CDR2 YFSETQ. This CDR3 region has 16 residues. In DNA form, the CDR3 reads TGCGCCAGCAGCCTTGGAGGGACTAGCTCCTACAATGAGCAGTTCTTC. This gives the protein CASSLGGTSSYNEQFF.

The table lists this clonotype with a few counts. The V call is TRBV7-6, the J call TRBJ2-1; 11 bases line up with TRBD2. J gave up 0 bases and V 3 bases, and 4 bases lay outside the gene matches. CDR1 SGHVS and CDR2 FNYEAQ come from the germline V gene. The CDR3 runs to 17 residues. The CDR3: CASSLDTSGSSYNEQFF. The CDR3 DNA sequence: TGTGCCAGCAGCTTGGATACTAGCGGGAGCTCCTACAATGAGCAGTTCTTC. The complete variable domain, with remaining parts taken from reference TRBV7-6 and TRBJ2-1, reads GAGVSQSPRYKVTKRGQDVALRCDPISGHVSLYWYRQALGQGPEFLTYFNYEAQQDKSGLPNDRFSAERPEGSISTLTIQRTEQRDSAMYRCASSLDTSGSSYNEQFFGPGTRLTVL.

V gene TRBV10-1 combines with J gene TRBJ2-2, with TRBD2 matching over 10 bases. J lost 3 bases, V lost 5 bases, and 3 bases had no gene match. CDR1 and CDR2 (germline): WNHNN, SYGVQD (reference sequence). This CDR3 spans 15 amino acids. CDR3 coding DNA: TGCGCCAGCAGTACCGGGACTAGCGACACCGGGGAGCTGTTTTTT. Its protein product is CASSTGTSDTGELFF.

This clonotype was seen once. J is TRBJ2-1 and V is TRBV5-5; D not certain. CDR1 and CDR2 from the germline V gene are SGHKS and YYEKEE (reference sequence). The CDR3 runs 13 residues. V shed 0 bases and J shed 8 bases, with 9 bases lying between them. CDR3 bases: TGTGCCAGCAGCTTGGCACAACGCCATGAGCAGTTCTTC. Its translation is CASSLAQRHEQFF. Full variable domain (remainder filled in from reference TRBV5-5 and TRBJ2-1): DAGVTQSPTHLIKTRGQQVTLRCSPISGHKSVSWYQQVLGQGPQFIFQYYEKEERGRGNFPDRFSARQFPNYSSELNVNALLLGDSALYLCASSLAQRHEQFFGPGTRLTVL.

The chain employs TRBV12-3 or TRBV12-4 and TRBJ2-3; D is perhaps TRBD1 or TRBD2 (5 bases each). V lost 5 bases and J 0 bases, leaving 12 bases between the germline ends. This CDR3 comprises 15 residues. This chain's CDR3 is CASSPGGLSTDTQYF. CDR3 DNA sequence: TGTGCCAGCAGTCCTGGGGGTTTAAGCACAGATACGCAGTATTTT.

This chain joins TRBV10-2 and TRBJ1-1, with D possibly being TRBD1 (5 bases). Germline CDR1 is WSHSY and CDR2 is SAAADI. V was trimmed by 6 bases and J by 2 bases, leaving 10 bases between them. This CDR3 comprises 13 residues. The CDR3 bases are TGCGCCAGCAGAGAGACAGCTAACACTGAAGCTTTCTTT. Protein sequence: CASRETANTEAFF.

The V call is TRBV7-3, the J call TRBJ2-3, with D possibly matching TRBD2 (5 bases). V gave up 5 bases and J gave up 2 bases, with 11 bases separating them. This CDR3 has 14 residues. Germline CDR1 SGHTA, CDR2 FQGTGA. The CDR3 region is CASSPTTNTDTQYF. The CDR3 coding sequence is TGTGCCAGCAGCCCGACGACTAACACAGATACGCAGTATTTT.

This clonotype was counted a few times. The V and J genes are TRBV12-3 or TRBV12-4 and TRBJ2-3; D might be TRBD1 (5 bases). The V end was cut by 5 bases, the J end by 8 bases, with 23 bases between. The CDR3 has 16 amino acids. Written as DNA, the CDR3 is TGTGCCAGCAGTCTAGGCTCGACAGCCGGCACCGGTACGCAGTATTTT. Its translation: CASSLGSTAGTGTQYF.

This clonotype was seen more than once but under ten times. This chain joins TRBV5-1 and TRBJ2-1, with 9 bases lining up with TRBD2. The germline V gene has CDR1 SGHRS and CDR2 YFSETQ. V lost 1 base and J lost 8; bases outside the gene matches: 7. This CDR3 has 15 residues. The CDR3, as DNA: TGCGCCAGCAGCTTGAACAGCGGGAGGCGGGATGAGCAGTTCTTC. This sequence encodes CASSLNSGRRDEQFF. Variable domain in full (rest from reference TRBV5-1 and TRBJ2-1): KAGVTQTPRYLIKTRGQQVTLSCSPISGHRSVSWYQQTPGQGLQFLFEYFSETQRNKGNFPGRFSGRQFSNSRSEMNVSTLELGDSALYLCASSLNSGRRDEQFFGPGTRLTVL.

With regard to this clonotype: At one boundary the junction diverges from the germline segment, which might be a read error. The V call is TRBV7-7, the J call TRBJ2-1, with TRBD2 as a possible D gene (7 bases). Per the germline V gene, CDR1 is SSHAT and CDR2 is FNYEAQ (reference sequence). This CDR3 region has 15 residues. The DNA for the CDR3 is TGTGCTAGCAGCCCAGGGGCGGGAGCGCAAGATGAGCAGTTCTTC. Protein product: CASSPGAGAQDEQFF.

The rearrangement links TRBV20-1 to TRBJ2-1; TRBD2 agrees at 12 bases. CDR1 and CDR2 from the germline V gene are DFQATT and SNEGSKA (reference sequence). Losses at the gene ends were 6 bases for V and 3 bases for J; bases not matched to a gene: 9. The CDR3 contains 16 residues. CDR3 amino acids: CSAVTLAGGGYNEQFF. CDR3 bases: TGCAGTGCCGTCACACTAGCGGGAGGAGGCTACAATGAGCAGTTCTTC.

This sequence joins TRBV4-1 and TRBJ2-7; 13 nucleotides match TRBD2. Trimming cost V 2 bases and J 5 bases; bases outside gene matches: 6. The germline CDR1 and CDR2 sequences are MGHRA and YSYEKL. This CDR3 comprises 16 residues. DNA of the CDR3: TGCGCCAGCAGCCAAACTAGCGGGAGGGGTATCGACGAGCAGTACTTC. The encoded protein is CASSQTSGRGIDEQYF.

Relative to its sample, this clonotype is large. This chain uses TRBV29-1 with TRBJ2-4; D remains ambiguous. The V gene lost 4 bases and the J gene lost 8 bases, with 15 bases spanning the gap. The CDR3 length is 13 residues. Germline loops: CDR1 SQVTM, CDR2 ANQGSEA. CDR3 sequence reads: CSVAPISFHIQYF. CDR3 in DNA: TGCAGCGTTGCCCCCATATCTTTCCACATTCAGTACTTC.